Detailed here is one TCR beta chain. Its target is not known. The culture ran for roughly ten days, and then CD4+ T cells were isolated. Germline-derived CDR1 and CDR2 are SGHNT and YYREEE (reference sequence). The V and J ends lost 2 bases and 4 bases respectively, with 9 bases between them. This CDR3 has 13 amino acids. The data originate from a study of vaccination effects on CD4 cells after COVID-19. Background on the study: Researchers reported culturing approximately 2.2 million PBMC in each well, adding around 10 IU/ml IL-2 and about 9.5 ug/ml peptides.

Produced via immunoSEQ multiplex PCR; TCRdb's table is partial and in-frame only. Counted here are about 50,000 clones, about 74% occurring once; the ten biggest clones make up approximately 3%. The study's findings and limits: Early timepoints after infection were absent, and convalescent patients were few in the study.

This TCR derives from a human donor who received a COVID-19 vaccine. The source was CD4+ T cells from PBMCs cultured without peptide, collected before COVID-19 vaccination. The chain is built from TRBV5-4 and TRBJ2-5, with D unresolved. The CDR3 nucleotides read TGTGCCAGCAGCTTCGGCAGAGTAGAGACCCAGTACTTC. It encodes CASSFGRVETQYF.